What follows are 27 T cell receptor beta chains derived from one specimen sequenced in a study of cytomegalovirus exposure and HLA in healthy donors. It was with 60 Vbeta and 13 Jbeta primers that the PCR ran. TCRdb's table, derived via immunoSEQ multiplex PCR, lists solely in-frame clones and lacks some. The sample lists 150,000 to 200,000 clones; around 80% were seen once. Input material: PBMCs. The receptors shown here come from a woman in her 50s in good health and CMV-seronegative.

The chain combines TRBV4-3 with TRBJ1-2, with 10 bases lining up with TRBD1. This CDR3 has 16 amino acids. Trimming cost V 3 bases and J 4 bases; bases outside gene matches: 8. Germline V gene lookup returns CDR1 LGHNA and CDR2 YSLEER. The CDR3 protein is CASSQAIGQGVYGYTF. CDR3 coding DNA: TGCGCCAGCAGCCAGGCTATAGGACAGGGGGTCTATGGCTACACCTTC.

The chain carries TRBV2 and TRBJ2-1; 7 nucleotides match TRBD2. CDR1 is SNHLY, CDR2 FYNNEI, per germline. The CDR3 runs to 13 residues. After removal of 4 bases from V and 9 bases from J, the junction contained 6 bases not matched to a gene. The CDR3 DNA follows: TGTGCCAGCAGTGCGGCTAGCGGTGGTGAGCAGTTCTTC. Protein sequence: CASSAASGGEQFF.

This sequence joins TRBV19 and TRBJ1-2; 8 positions agree with TRBD1. The CDR3 has 13 amino acids. CDR1 is LNHDA and CDR2 is SQIVND in the germline V gene (reference sequence). With V trimmed by 5 bases and J by 8 bases, 7 bases remained unmatched. The DNA of the CDR3 is TGTGCCAGTAGTCCCAGGGGGCGCCGGGGCTACACCTTC. Translated, it gives CASSPRGRRGYTF.

CDR3 protein: CASSIFRGISTEAFF. The CDR3 DNA sequence: TGTGCCAGTAGTATATTTCGGGGGATCAGCACTGAAGCTTTCTTT. The chain has TRBV19 and TRBJ1-1; weak D call: TRBD1 (5 bases). Germline V gives CDR1 LNHDA, CDR2 SQIVND (reference sequence). The CDR3 is 15 amino acids. Between the trimmed V and J ends, which lost 2 bases and 4 bases, there was a span of 14 bases.

The rearrangement joins TRBV15 to TRBJ1-2, with a possible D match to TRBD1 (5 bases). CDR1 LNHNV and CDR2 YYDKDF come from the germline V gene (reference sequence). V lost 6 bases and J 8 bases, leaving 16 bases between the germline ends. The CDR3 contains 13 residues. For the CDR3, the DNA is TGTGCCACCAGAGGGGTCCAGGGCGGCGGCTACACCTTC. The encoded protein is CATRGVQGGGYTF.

The V and J genes are TRBV18 and TRBJ2-2, with D possibly being TRBD1 (5 bases). The CDR3 loop spans 14 amino acids. V was clipped by 4 bases and J by 5 bases, with 11 bases between them. Per the germline V gene, CDR1 is KGHSH and CDR2 is LQKENI. The CDR3 is CASSHKSGTGELFF. Written as DNA, the CDR3 is TGTGCCAGCTCACACAAATCAGGGACCGGGGAGCTGTTTTTT.

This sequence joins TRBV5-1 and TRBJ2-3, with 11 bases aligning to TRBD2. With V trimmed by 4 bases and J by 2 bases, 24 bases remained unmatched. The CDR3 runs 22 residues. Germline CDR1 is SGHRS and CDR2 is YFSETQ. The CDR3 DNA is TGCGCCAGCAGCGGAGAGACAGGGGGGGAACCGGGACTAGCGGTATACACAGATACGCAGTATTTT. Translating gives CASSGETGGEPGLAVYTDTQYF.

The V gene is TRBV28, the J gene TRBJ1-1, with TRBD1 identical over 8 bases. The CDR3 loop spans 14 amino acids. CDR1 is MDHEN, CDR2 SYDVKM, per germline. The trim removed 6 bases at V and 1 base at J, leaving 4 bases unmatched. In nucleotides, the CDR3 is TGTGCCAGCAGCGTGACAGGGGCGAACACTGAAGCTTTCTTT. This translates into CASSVTGANTEAFF.

The gene calls are TRBV27 and TRBJ1-2; weak D call: TRBD1 (6 bases). V was trimmed by 5 bases and J by 2 bases, leaving 15 bases between them. Germline values: CDR1 MNHEY, CDR2 SMNVEV (reference sequence). The CDR3 runs 15 residues. In DNA form, the CDR3 reads TGTGCCAGCAGTCCAACCCGAGACAGGAACTATGGCTACACCTTC. Translation: CASSPTRDRNYGYTF.

The chain couples TRBV5-4 to TRBJ2-7; TRBD2 agrees at 8 bases. This CDR3 is built from 14 residues. CDR1 SGHNT and CDR2 YYREEE come from the germline V gene (reference sequence). The J segment lost 7 bases and the V segment lost 3 bases, leaving 9 bases of the junction unmatched. In DNA, the CDR3 is TGTGCCAGCAGCTCCCCGGGCGGGAGGTTTGAGCAGTACTTC. It translates to CASSSPGGRFEQYF. Full variable domain (rest looked up from reference TRBV5-4 and TRBJ2-7): ETGVTQSPTHLIKTRGQQVTLRCSSQSGHNTVSWYQQALGQGPQFIFQYYREEENGRGNFPPRFSGLQFPNYSSELNVNALELDDSALYLCASSSPGGRFEQYFGPGTRLTVT.

The chain recombines TRBV18 with TRBJ2-5, with 9 positions matching TRBD2. The DNA end favors TRBJ2-7, so the J call may be wrong. CDR3 length: 14 amino acids. The germline gives CDR1 KGHSH, CDR2 LQKENI. CDR3 coding DNA: TGTGCCAGCGCAAATAGCGGGGGCCCGTACGAGCAGTACTTC. This gives the protein CASANSGGPYEQYF.

This clone was counted between two and nine times. The V call is TRBV6-5, the J call TRBJ2-1; the D gene is possibly TRBD1 (6 bases). The CDR3 has 16 amino acids. The V gene's germline CDR1 is MNHEY and CDR2 SVGAGI. Deletions cut 4 bases from V and 4 bases from J, with 17 bases between. CDR3 sequence reads: CASSWGPRGPYNEQFF. The CDR3 bases are TGTGCCAGCAGTTGGGGGCCGAGGGGACCATACAATGAGCAGTTCTTC.

The V call is TRBV6-4, the J call TRBJ1-6, with 9 positions matching TRBD1. The V gene end was trimmed by 3 bases and the J gene end by 9 bases; junction bases not matched to a gene: 6. Germline loops: CDR1 MRHNA, CDR2 SNTAGT. The CDR3 runs to 15 residues. CDR3 residues: CASSEGQGTSSPLHF. The CDR3, as DNA: TGTGCCAGCAGTGAAGGACAGGGGACTTCTTCACCCCTCCACTTT.

The CDR3 DNA is TGTGCCACCAGCAGCGACAGGGGGCGCCCGGAGACCCAGTACTTC. Encoded protein: CATSSDRGRPETQYF. V is TRBV15 and J is TRBJ2-5, with TRBD1 identical over 10 bases. The CDR3 runs 15 residues. The V and J ends lost 3 bases and 5 bases, in that order; junction bases with no gene match: 6. Germline V lookup: CDR1 LNHNV, CDR2 YYDKDF (reference sequence).

The chain has TRBV11-3 and TRBJ2-2, with 7 bases identical to TRBD2. Germline values: CDR1 SGHNT, CDR2 YENEEA. This CDR3 comprises 18 residues. After removal of 3 bases from V and 3 bases from J, the junction contained 13 bases not matched to a gene. The CDR3 sequence: CASSFRGSRLADTGELFF. The DNA of the CDR3 is TGTGCCAGCAGCTTCAGAGGTTCTCGGCTAGCGGACACCGGGGAGCTGTTTTTT. The whole variable domain, filled in from reference TRBV11-3 and TRBJ2-2, reads EAGVVQSPRYKIIEKKQPVAFWCNPISGHNTLYWYLQNLGQGPELLIRYENEEAVDDSQLPKDRFSAERLKGVDSTLKIQPAELGDSAVYLCASSFRGSRLADTGELFFGEGSRLTVL.

The chain links TRBV7-8 to TRBJ1-6; possibly TRBD1 for D (6 bases). The CDR3 is made up of 14 amino acids. The V gene's germline CDR1 is SGHVS and CDR2 FQNEAQ. The V and J ends lost 1 base and 9 bases respectively, with 10 bases between them. CDR3: CASSLEGVVSPLHF. CDR3 nucleotides: TGTGCCAGCAGCTTAGAGGGGGTGGTTTCACCCCTCCACTTT.

The CDR3 DNA follows: TGTGCCAGCATTGGAGGGGAGACCCAGTACTTC. Encoded protein: CASIGGETQYF. The chain uses TRBV7-2 and TRBJ2-5; a weak D match, TRBD2 (6 bases). Germline values: CDR1 SGHTA, CDR2 FQGNSA. Trimming took off 7 bases at V and 5 bases at J, with 8 bases between the two ends. The CDR3 has 11 amino acids.

The chain employs TRBV28 and TRBJ1-4; 12 positions agree with TRBD1. There are 16 residues in the CDR3. After removal of 0 bases from V and 8 bases from J, the junction contained 4 bases not matched to a gene. Germline V gives CDR1 MDHEN, CDR2 SYDVKM. The CDR3 DNA follows: TGTGCCAGCAGTTTATGGGGGACAGGGGGCGGAGAAAAACTGTTTTTT. Its translation is CASSLWGTGGGEKLFF.

This clone occurred a few times. CDR3 amino acids: CASSSSTVSYEQYF. In DNA, the CDR3 is TGTGCCAGCAGCTCCTCGACAGTCTCCTACGAGCAGTACTTC. The rearrangement uses TRBV7-2 and TRBJ2-7, with D maybe TRBD1 (5 bases). Trimming shortened V by 4 bases and J by 0 bases, and 10 bases separated the two germline ends. Germline assignment: CDR1 SGHTA and CDR2 FQGNSA. The CDR3 contains 14 residues.

The chain couples TRBV5-1 to TRBJ1-4; D unresolved. V was pared by 1 base and J by 4 bases, with 5 bases between. CDR1 and CDR2 (germline): SGHRS, YFSETQ. The CDR3 is 13 amino acids. The CDR3 DNA is TGCGCCAGCAGCTTGACAGTTAATGAAAAACTGTTTTTT. Translation gives CASSLTVNEKLFF.

The chain uses TRBV28 and TRBJ1-2; D is undetermined. Germline CDR1 reads MDHEN; CDR2 reads SYDVKM. This CDR3 is built from 13 residues. CDR3 coding DNA: TGTGCAACCGTCGGGGAGTTGAGGTATGGCTACACCTTC. It is translated as CATVGELRYGYTF.

This chain joins TRBV7-9 and TRBJ2-3, with 9 bases fitting TRBD1. This CDR3 contains 16 residues. V lost 5 bases, J lost 4 bases, and 10 bases stayed unmatched. Germline loops: CDR1 SEHNR, CDR2 FQNEAQ (reference sequence). The CDR3 DNA is TGTGCCAGCAGCAATACCGGGACAGGGAGGGCAGATACGCAGTATTTT. Translated: CASSNTGTGRADTQYF.

The V call is TRBV6-7, the J call TRBJ1-1; TRBD1 matches at 8 bases. TRBV6-7 is recorded as an ORF, its role being uncertain. CDR3 size: 14 residues. V trimming: 6 bases; J trimming: 1 base; junction bases outside the gene matches: 4. CDR3 region: CASSQGATNTEAFF. The CDR3, as DNA: TGTGCCAGCAGCCAGGGGGCCACGAACACTGAAGCTTTCTTT.

Sample share makes this clone medium-sized. V and J are TRBV6-1 and TRBJ1-5, with D perhaps matching TRBD1 (6 bases). CDR3 size: 19 residues. Trimming cost V 2 bases and J 0 bases, with 20 bases left between them. CDR1 and CDR2 (germline): MNHNS, SASEGT. The CDR3 spells CASSEKDRDIYYSNQPQHF. Here the CDR3 DNA reads TGTGCCAGCAGTGAAAAGGACCGGGACATCTATTATAGCAATCAGCCCCAGCATTTT.

This chain connects TRBV5-1 to TRBJ2-3, with D perhaps matching TRBD2 (6 bases). Trimming pared 4 bases from V and 2 bases from J, leaving 11 bases between. CDR1 and CDR2 (germline): SGHRS, YFSETQ. This CDR3 spans 14 amino acids. CDR3 in amino acids: CASSRSGYTDTQYF. For the CDR3, the DNA is TGCGCCAGCAGCCGTAGCGGTTACACAGATACGCAGTATTTT.

This clone was seen a few times. This rearrangement joins TRBV28 to TRBJ1-4; 8 positions match TRBD1. CDR3 length: 15 residues. With 6 bases clipped from V and 8 bases from J, the junction kept 11 bases outside the gene matches. Germline V gene data show CDR1 as MDHEN and CDR2 as SYDVKM. The CDR3 nucleotides are TGTGCCAGCAGGGGAGCTCAGGGGGCGGGAGAAAAACTGTTTTTT. It is translated as CASRGAQGAGEKLFF.

The rearrangement links TRBV4-3 to TRBJ1-6, with D possibly matching TRBD1 (5 bases). The CDR3 spans 15 residues. Trimming cost V 2 bases and J 11 bases, with 16 bases left between them. Germline V gene lookup returns CDR1 LGHNA and CDR2 YSLEER. The CDR3: CASSQRGRVMTPLHF. The CDR3 DNA follows: TGCGCCAGCAGCCAAAGAGGCAGGGTGATGACACCCCTCCACTTT.